The sequence of this T cell receptor (beta chain) was determined in a study of cytomegalovirus exposure and HLA in healthy donors (dated by TCRdb to the late 2010s). Describing the broader study: According to a later analysis, one platform produced both the 100 to 150 validation repertoires and the roughly 640 repertoires of the first cohort. The study was designed to test whether signatures of past pathogen exposure could be identified by cataloging public T cell receptors. Besides the first cohort of approximately 710 subjects, a separate validation cohort made up of roughly 120 different subjects was used. To predict cytomegalovirus infection status, the study brought together high-throughput TCR immunosequencing, statistical association of individual TCRs with disease status, and machine learning. Results the study describes overall, beyond this receptor: All 120 or so repertoires were used to score co-occurrence in the validation cohort in a later analysis, because that analysis had no HLA typing for the cohort. Most TCR sequences were seen in very few donors, while some public TCRs were found in many individuals. In vitro tests confirmed that a few of the cytomegalovirus-associated TCR beta chains recognize cytomegalovirus antigens. The classifier was reported to diagnose cytomegalovirus status with high specificity and sensitivity in both the original and validation cohorts. It was suggested by the authors that the approach could potentially be generalized to other disease states and immunological phenotypes. Of the cluster scores, 94% were above 0 in a later analysis, which found that TCRs clustered in the first cohort also tended to co-occur in the approximately 110 validation repertoires. In the study, roughly 160 TCR beta chains were listed as associated with cytomegalovirus.

The CDR3, cysteine through phenylalanine, is 17 amino acids long. The CDR3 DNA has 51 bases and is translated from base 1. CDR1 is given as LNHDA and CDR2 as SQIVND, both from the germline V gene (reference sequence). V is cut by 4 bases and J by 1 base, and the space between the germline ends is 19 bases. In regard to this clone: It has no known antigen specificity. Per-nucleotide qualities are absent, and no much larger clonotype sits a single base away.

The donors belonged to the validation cohort of over a hundred subjects, which was separate from the roughly 700-subject first cohort. Libraries were built with the immunoSEQ multiplex PCR assay. As for how the authors treated the data: To diagnose cytomegalovirus status from the catalog of TCR beta chain sequences, a statistical classification framework was built. TCRdb obtained this table from immuneACCESS and retained in-frame rearrangements with V and J assigned. These tables miss some clones; where compared with another copy, unresolved V genes account for less than half of the shortfall, and the remainder is unexplained. D and trimming were read from the DNA, whereas the V and J calls and clone size are those reported in that table. Recorded for this sample are around 150,000 clones; 95% to 97% of them occurred a single time. The ten largest clones capture around 0.9% of the sample.

Sequences were obtained from PBMCs. The origin of this receptor is a woman in her late teens or twenties in good health and CMV-seronegative. This sequence uses TRBV19 and TRBJ2-5; tentative D gene TRBD1, with 6 bases matching. The CDR3 is CASSTHQTGQSQETQYF. The DNA is as follows: TGTGCCAGTAGTACCCACCAGACAGGACAATCCCAAGAGACCCAGTACTTC. The CDR3, completed at both ends by the reference TRBV19 and TRBJ2-5 genes, gives the full variable domain DGGITQSPKYLFRKEGQNVTLSCEQNLNHDAMYWYRQDPGQGLRLIYYSQIVNDFQKGDIAEGYSVSREKKESFPLTVTSAQKNPTAFYLCASSTHQTGQSQETQYFGPGTRLLVL.